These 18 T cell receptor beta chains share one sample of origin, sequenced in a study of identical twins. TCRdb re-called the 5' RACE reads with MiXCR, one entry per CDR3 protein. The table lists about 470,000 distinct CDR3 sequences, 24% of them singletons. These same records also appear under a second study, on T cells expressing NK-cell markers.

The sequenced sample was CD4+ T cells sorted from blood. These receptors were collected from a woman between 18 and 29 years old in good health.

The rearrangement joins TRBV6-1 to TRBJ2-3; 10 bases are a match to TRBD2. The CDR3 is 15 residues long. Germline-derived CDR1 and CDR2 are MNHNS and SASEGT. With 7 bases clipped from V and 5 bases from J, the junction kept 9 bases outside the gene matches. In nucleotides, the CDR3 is TGTGCCAGCACCCGAGCGGGAGGGCCGGGAGATACGCAGTATTTT. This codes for CASTRAGGPGDTQYF.

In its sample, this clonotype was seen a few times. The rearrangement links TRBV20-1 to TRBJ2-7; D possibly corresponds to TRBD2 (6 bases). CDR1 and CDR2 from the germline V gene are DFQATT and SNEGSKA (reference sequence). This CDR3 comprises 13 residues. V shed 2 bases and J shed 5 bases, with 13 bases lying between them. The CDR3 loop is CSARSGSVDEQYF. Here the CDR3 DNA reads TGCAGTGCTAGAAGCGGGTCTGTGGACGAGCAGTACTTC.

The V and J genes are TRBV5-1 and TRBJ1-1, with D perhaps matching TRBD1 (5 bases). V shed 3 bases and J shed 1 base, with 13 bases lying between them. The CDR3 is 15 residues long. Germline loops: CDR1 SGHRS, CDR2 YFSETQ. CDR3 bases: TGCGCCAGCAGCTCGACGGGGGTTAGGAACACTGAAGCTTTCTTT. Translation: CASSSTGVRNTEAFF.

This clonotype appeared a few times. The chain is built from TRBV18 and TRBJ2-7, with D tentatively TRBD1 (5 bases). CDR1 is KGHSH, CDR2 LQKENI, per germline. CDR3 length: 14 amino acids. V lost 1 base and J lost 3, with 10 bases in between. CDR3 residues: CASSPRGWSYEQYF. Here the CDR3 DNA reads TGTGCCAGCTCACCACGGGGCTGGAGCTACGAGCAGTACTTC.

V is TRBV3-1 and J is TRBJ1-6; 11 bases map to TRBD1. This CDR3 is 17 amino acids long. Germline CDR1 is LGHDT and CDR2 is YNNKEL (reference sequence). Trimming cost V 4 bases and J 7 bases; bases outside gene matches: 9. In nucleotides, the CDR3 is TGTGCCAGCAGCCCTCGACCGGGACAGGGGGGCAATTCACCCCTCCACTTT. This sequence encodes CASSPRPGQGGNSPLHF.

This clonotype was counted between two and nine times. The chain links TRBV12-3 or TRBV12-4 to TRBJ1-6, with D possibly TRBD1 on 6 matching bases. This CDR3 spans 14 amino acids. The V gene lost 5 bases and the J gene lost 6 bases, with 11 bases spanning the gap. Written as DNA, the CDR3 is TGTGCCAGCAGTCCCACAGGGCGTAATTCACCCCTCCACTTT. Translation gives CASSPTGRNSPLHF.

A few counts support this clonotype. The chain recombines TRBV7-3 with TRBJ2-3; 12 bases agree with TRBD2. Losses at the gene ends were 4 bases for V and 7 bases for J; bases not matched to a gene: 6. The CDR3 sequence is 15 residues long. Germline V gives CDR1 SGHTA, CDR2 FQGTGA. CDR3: CASSSTGTSGYTQYF. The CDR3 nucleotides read TGTGCCAGCAGCTCCACCGGGACTAGCGGGTATACGCAGTATTTT. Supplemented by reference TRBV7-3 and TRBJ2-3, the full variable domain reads GAGVSQTPSNKVTEKGKYVELRCDPISGHTALYWYRQSLGQGPEFLIYFQGTGAADDSGLPNDRFFAVRPEGSVSTLKIQRTERGDSAVYLCASSSTGTSGYTQYFGPGTRLTVL.

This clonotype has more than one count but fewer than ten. CDR3 in amino acids: CASSQLRTSGSSYEQYF. DNA of the CDR3: TGTGCCAGCAGCCAACTAAGGACTAGCGGGAGCTCCTACGAGCAGTACTTC. V gene TRBV3-1 combines with J gene TRBJ2-7; 13 bases align to TRBD2. Unmatched junction bases numbered 4, after V lost 2 bases and J lost 0 bases. The CDR3 has 17 amino acids. The V gene's germline CDR1 is LGHDT and CDR2 YNNKEL (reference sequence).

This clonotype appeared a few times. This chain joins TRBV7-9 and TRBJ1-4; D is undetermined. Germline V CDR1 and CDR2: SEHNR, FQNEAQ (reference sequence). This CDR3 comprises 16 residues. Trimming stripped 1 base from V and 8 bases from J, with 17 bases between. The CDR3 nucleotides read TGTGCCAGCAGCTTAGACCCGGGCCGTGCCGTCGAAAAACTGTTTTTT. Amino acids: CASSLDPGRAVEKLFF.

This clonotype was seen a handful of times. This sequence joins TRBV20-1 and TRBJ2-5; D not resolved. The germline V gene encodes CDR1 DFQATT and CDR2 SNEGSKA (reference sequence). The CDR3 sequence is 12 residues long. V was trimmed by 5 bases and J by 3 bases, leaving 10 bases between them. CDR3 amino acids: CSADTSEETQYF. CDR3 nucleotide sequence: TGCAGTGCTGACACCTCCGAAGAGACCCAGTACTTC.

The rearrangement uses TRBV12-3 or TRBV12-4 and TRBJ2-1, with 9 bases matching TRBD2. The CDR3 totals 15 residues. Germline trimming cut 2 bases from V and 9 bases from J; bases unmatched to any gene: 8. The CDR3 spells CASSLRVAGDFEQFF. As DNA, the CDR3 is TGTGCCAGCAGTTTAAGGGTAGCGGGAGACTTTGAGCAGTTCTTC.

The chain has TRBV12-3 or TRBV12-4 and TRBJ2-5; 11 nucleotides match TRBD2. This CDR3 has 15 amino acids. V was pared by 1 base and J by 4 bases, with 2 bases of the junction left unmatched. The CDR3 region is CASSLDSGGGETQYF. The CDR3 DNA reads TGTGCCAGCAGTTTAGATAGCGGGGGGGGAGAGACCCAGTACTTC.

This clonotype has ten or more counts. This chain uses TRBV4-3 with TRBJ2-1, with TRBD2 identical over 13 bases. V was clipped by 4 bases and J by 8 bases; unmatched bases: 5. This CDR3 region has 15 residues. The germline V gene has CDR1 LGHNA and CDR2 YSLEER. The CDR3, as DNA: TGCGCCAGCAGCCGTGGACTAGCGGGAGAATATGAGCAGTTCTTC. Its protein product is CASSRGLAGEYEQFF.

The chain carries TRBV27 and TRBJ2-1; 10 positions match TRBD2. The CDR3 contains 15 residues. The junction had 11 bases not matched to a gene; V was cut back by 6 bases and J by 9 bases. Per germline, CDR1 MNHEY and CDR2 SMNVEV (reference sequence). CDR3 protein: CASSFTSGVKGEQFF. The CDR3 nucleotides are TGTGCCAGCAGCTTTACTAGCGGGGTAAAAGGTGAGCAGTTCTTC.

As DNA, the CDR3 is TGCGCCAGCACCGAAGGACACTACAATGAGCAGTTCTTC. Its protein product is CASTEGHYNEQFF. The chain links TRBV5-1 to TRBJ2-1; possible D gene TRBD1, 5 bases. The CDR3 covers 13 residues. Germline V gives CDR1 SGHRS, CDR2 YFSETQ. V shed 6 bases and J shed 3 bases, with 10 bases lying between them.

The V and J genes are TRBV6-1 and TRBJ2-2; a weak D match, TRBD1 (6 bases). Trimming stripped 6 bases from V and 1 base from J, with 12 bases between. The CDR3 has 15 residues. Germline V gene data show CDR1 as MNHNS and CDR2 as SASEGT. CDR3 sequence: CASRTPGVNTGELFF. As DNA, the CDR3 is TGTGCCAGCAGGACCCCAGGGGTGAACACCGGGGAGCTGTTTTTT.

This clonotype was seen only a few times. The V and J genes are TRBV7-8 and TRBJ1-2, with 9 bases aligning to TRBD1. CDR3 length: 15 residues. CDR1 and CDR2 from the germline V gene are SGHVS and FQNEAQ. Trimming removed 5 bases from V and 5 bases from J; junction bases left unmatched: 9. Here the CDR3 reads CASSPTGTGWYGYTF. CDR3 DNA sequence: TGTGCCAGCAGCCCGACCGGGACAGGGTGGTATGGCTACACCTTC.

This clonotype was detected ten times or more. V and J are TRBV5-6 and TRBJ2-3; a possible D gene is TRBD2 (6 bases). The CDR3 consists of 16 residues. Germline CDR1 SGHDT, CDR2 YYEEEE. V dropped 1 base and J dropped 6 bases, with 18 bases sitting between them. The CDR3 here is CASSLRWGSGLDTQYF. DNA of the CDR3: TGTGCCAGCAGCTTGCGATGGGGGAGCGGGTTGGATACGCAGTATTTT.